The T cell receptor beta chain under discussion was sequenced for a study of blood T cell repertoires in COVID-19. Study context: Sample material is recorded as cDNA or gDNA derived from T cells, B-cell-depleted T cells, or PBMCs.

Produced via immunoSEQ multiplex PCR; TCRdb's table is partial and in-frame only. This table has around 78,000 clones, 60% to 85% appearing once. Trimming at V came to 0 bases and at J to 3 bases, leaving 1 base not matched to a gene. The CDR3 contains 15 residues. Per germline, CDR1 SGHAT and CDR2 FQNNGV. The sequenced sample was peripheral blood. The sequence derives from a human donor in a cohort sampled during active COVID-19. The chain is built from TRBV11-2 and TRBJ1-4; 7 bases line up with TRBD1. Here the CDR3 reads CASSLDRGSNEKLFF. Written as DNA, the CDR3 is TGTGCCAGCAGCTTAGACAGGGGGTCTAATGAAAAACTGTTTTTT.